The table lists the clone carrying this TCR beta chain with a few counts. The CDR3 is made up of 16 amino acids. Trimming took off 0 bases at V and 0 bases at J, with 11 bases between the two ends. Germline V CDR1 and CDR2: SGHRS, YFSETQ. The data stem from a study of blood T cells in healthy people across ages. Alongside a J-beta primer mix, a sample-barcoded 5' primer served in a second PCR lasting about 7 to 12 cycles. Using its own MiXCR run on the 5' RACE reads, TCRdb lists one record per CDR3 protein. The sample includes roughly 1,500,000 distinct CDR3 sequences, about 40% seen only once; the top ten take approximately 7.9%.

The chain carries TRBV5-1 and TRBJ2-3, with D unclear. Sequencing used blood. The clonotype originates from a woman under 30 in good health. The CDR3 is CASSLASFGSTDTQYF. The CDR3 DNA reads as TGCGCCAGCAGCTTGGCTTCATTCGGAAGCACAGATACGCAGTATTTT.